The count of the clone carrying this T cell receptor beta chain is one. The junction shows a germline mismatch at one end, possibly a read error. This sample was included in a study of control samples from healthy donors and cancer patients. The repertoire was sequenced with immunoSEQ multiplex PCR; TCRdb's copy has only in-frame clones and lacks some. The sample holds about 130,000 clones, approximately 92% seen once. Germline V gene lookup returns CDR1 SEHNR and CDR2 FQNEAQ (reference sequence). CDR3 length equals 19 residues. The rearrangement uses TRBV7-9 and TRBJ2-5; 13 nucleotides match TRBD2. The sequenced sample was blood. The sequence derives from a man aged 18 to 29 in good health. This CDR3 reads CASSLGPGLAGVQKRARDF. The CDR3 region has the DNA TGTGCCAGCAGCTTAGGTCCCGGACTAGCGGGAGTGCAAAAGAGGGCTAGGGACTTC.